The source of this TCR beta chain is a study of blood T cell repertoires in COVID-19. The V segment lost 5 bases and the J segment 5 bases; nucleotides outside the gene matches: 9. There are 15 residues in the CDR3. Germline-derived CDR1 and CDR2 are LNHDA and SQIVND (reference sequence). Allocation to cohorts depended on clinical history reported by the participants. Measured with immunoSEQ multiplex PCR; TCRdb has only the in-frame clones, and not every one. The top ten clones hold approximately 2.3% of a sample with roughly 240,000 clones, 88% of them seen once. This clone was observed once. The genes are TRBV19 and TRBJ2-1; 7 bases line up with TRBD2. The specimen was PBMCs or T cells enriched from blood (not recorded which). The receptor comes from a woman in her forties with acute COVID-19. The CDR3 spells CASSGSAGVHNEQFF. CDR3 coding DNA: TGTGCCAGTAGTGGGTCGGCGGGAGTCCACAATGAGCAGTTCTTC.